These T cell receptor beta chains were read from a single sample in a study of T cells after posttransplantation cyclophosphamide. This table comes from immunoSEQ multiplex PCR, and its TCRdb copy is limited to in-frame clones, with some not included. The top ten clones hold 8% to 10% of a sample with 3,000 to 3,500 clones, 75% to 85% of them seen once. The sequenced sample was PBMCs, obtained approximately 28 weeks after allogeneic stem cell transplant with posttransplant cyclophosphamide. Every receptor here comes from a male patient between 60 and 69 years old who received an allogeneic stem cell transplant from a related donor and was CMV-positive. Some T cells may trace back to the graft donor. The CDR3 runs from the conserved cysteine through the conserved F or W. Fields, in order: clone size, D gene, V gene, J gene, CDR3 protein, CDR3 DNA. The D gene is left open where the match is weak. The size field is filled for only some rows; it gives once, few, many or a size class.

size: -; D: TRBD2; V: TRBV6-1; J: TRBJ2-1; CDR3: CASWTSGRLGNEQFF; DNA: TGTGCCAGCTGGACTAGCGGGAGGTTAGGCAATGAGCAGTTCTTC
size: -; D: TRBD1; V: TRBV2; J: TRBJ2-7; CDR3: CASRGDRLYEQYF; DNA: TGTGCCAGCAGGGGGGACAGACTCTACGAGCAGTACTTC
size: -; D: -; V: TRBV11-1; J: TRBJ2-4; CDR3: CASSPRQTVAKNIQYF; DNA: TGTGCCAGCAGCCCGCGACAGACTGTAGCCAAAAACATTCAGTACTTC
size: few; D: -; V: TRBV28; J: TRBJ2-5; CDR3: CASGFAQETQYF; DNA: TGTGCCAGCGGCTTCGCACAAGAGACCCAGTACTTC
size: -; D: TRBD2; V: TRBV27; J: TRBJ2-3; CDR3: CASSFRLAGGDTQYF; DNA: TGTGCCAGCAGTTTCCGACTAGCGGGGGGTGATACGCAGTATTTT
size: -; D: -; V: TRBV29-1; J: TRBJ2-5; CDR3: CSVADFQETQYF; DNA: TGCAGCGTTGCGGACTTCCAAGAGACCCAGTACTTC
size: few; D: -; V: TRBV6-5; J: TRBJ1-2; CDR3: CASSYTQGGGYTF; DNA: TGTGCCAGCAGTTACACGCAGGGCGGTGGCTACACCTTC
size: -; D: TRBD1; V: TRBV6-6; J: TRBJ1-1; CDR3: CASSSLGQGVGEAFF; DNA: TGTGCCAGCAGCTCCTTGGGACAGGGAGTAGGTGAAGCTTTCTTT
size: once; D: TRBD2; V: TRBV9; J: TRBJ2-1; CDR3: CASSVDGSGGPVSNEQFF; DNA: TGTGCCAGCAGCGTAGACGGTAGCGGGGGGCCAGTGTCCAATGAGCAGTTCTTC
size: -; D: TRBD2; V: TRBV11-2; J: TRBJ2-1; CDR3: CASSLALANNEQFF; DNA: TGTGCCAGCAGCTTAGCACTAGCGAATAATGAGCAGTTCTTC
size: -; D: -; V: TRBV5-5; J: TRBJ1-5; CDR3: CASSSRVNSNQPQHF; DNA: TGTGCCAGCAGCTCCAGGGTAAATAGCAATCAGCCCCAGCATTTT
size: once; D: -; V: TRBV2; J: TRBJ2-5; CDR3: CASSPTATPGETQYF; DNA: TGTGCCAGCAGTCCCACGGCGACACCAGGGGAGACCCAGTACTTC
size: -; D: -; V: TRBV15; J: TRBJ1-2; CDR3: CATSRQGNYGYTF; DNA: TGTGCCACCAGCAGACAGGGGAACTATGGCTACACCTTC
size: -; D: TRBD1; V: TRBV7-2; J: TRBJ2-5; CDR3: CASSLSPGTGGWETQYF; DNA: TGTGCCAGCAGCTTAAGCCCGGGGACAGGGGGTTGGGAGACCCAGTACTTC
size: -; D: TRBD1; V: TRBV14; J: TRBJ1-6; CDR3: CASSVQGNSPLHF; DNA: TGTGCCAGCAGCGTACAGGGGAATTCACCCCTCCACTTT
size: -; D: TRBD1; V: TRBV27; J: TRBJ1-2; CDR3: CASSLESPTGQSYGYTF; DNA: TGTGCCAGCAGTTTAGAGAGCCCCACGGGACAGTCCTATGGCTACACCTTC
size: large; D: -; V: TRBV28; J: TRBJ1-4; CDR3: CASRDSTNEKLFF; DNA: TGTGCCAGCAGGGACAGTACTAATGAAAAACTGTTTTTT